The entry that follows covers one T cell receptor beta chain sequence. This specimen comes from a study of T-cell memory formation after mild COVID-19. One entry per CDR3 protein results from TCRdb running MiXCR on the 5' RACE reads. The table includes about 210,000 distinct CDR3 sequences, 27% detected once. The CDR3 extends over 12 amino acids. Between the trimmed V and J ends, which lost 8 bases and 2 bases, there was a span of 8 bases. Germline V gives CDR1 PRHDT, CDR2 FYEKMQ (reference sequence). The specimen was PBMCs or a T cell subset sorted from them (not recorded which). The sequence came from an adult woman who had mild COVID-19 (a few samples of this study predate the infection). Cell type and time point are not known. The chain couples TRBV13 to TRBJ2-3; the D is unclear. This chain's CDR3 is CASGDNTDTQYF. CDR3 DNA sequence: TGTGCCAGCGGCGACAACACAGATACGCAGTATTTT.